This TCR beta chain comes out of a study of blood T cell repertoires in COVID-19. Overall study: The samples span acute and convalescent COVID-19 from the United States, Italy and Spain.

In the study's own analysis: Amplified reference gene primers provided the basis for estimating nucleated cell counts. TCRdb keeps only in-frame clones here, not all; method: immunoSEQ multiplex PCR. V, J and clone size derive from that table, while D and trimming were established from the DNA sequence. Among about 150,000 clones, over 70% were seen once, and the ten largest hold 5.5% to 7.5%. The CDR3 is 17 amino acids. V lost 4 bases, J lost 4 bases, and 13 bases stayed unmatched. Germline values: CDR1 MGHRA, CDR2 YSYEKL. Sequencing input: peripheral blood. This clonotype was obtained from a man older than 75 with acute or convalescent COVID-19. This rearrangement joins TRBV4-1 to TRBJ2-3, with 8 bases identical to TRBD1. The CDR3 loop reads CASSLDQGAARPDTQYF. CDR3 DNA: TGCGCCAGCAGCCTAGATCAGGGGGCGGCTCGCCCAGATACGCAGTATTTT.